Here is one TCR beta chain with its context. Its antigen is not known. The entry originates in a study of T-cell memory formation after mild COVID-19. The CDR3 is 15 residues long. CDR1 and CDR2 (germline): SGHDT, YYEEEE. Trimming removed 4 bases from V and 3 bases from J, with 14 bases in between. General study findings and limits: The pre-infection memory compartment contained some responding clones, suggesting cross-reactive memory joined.

TCRdb re-called the 5' RACE reads with MiXCR, one entry per CDR3 protein. Seen here are a few hundred thousand distinct CDR3 sequences, around 27% observed once, and the top ten hold approximately 12%. The TCR sequence derives from an adult woman who had mild COVID-19 (a few samples of this study predate the infection). Cell type and time point are not known. J is TRBJ2-1 and V is TRBV5-6, with D possibly matching TRBD2 (6 bases). The sample was PBMCs or a T cell subset sorted from them (not recorded which). The CDR3 sequence is CASSPREVGYNEQFF. The DNA of the CDR3 is TGTGCCAGCAGCCCCAGGGAGGTGGGCTACAATGAGCAGTTCTTC.